This T cell receptor beta chain derives from a study of shared clonotypes between healthy human individuals. General study findings and limits: Depth of sequencing was expected to influence donor clonotype sharing.

There are 16 residues in the CDR3. Data came from immunoSEQ multiplex PCR; TCRdb stores just in-frame clones and leaves some out. The sample includes roughly 2 million clones, over 85% of them seen just once. Remarks on this clone: The antigen is undetermined.

The TCR was taken from a young man in good health. This chain joins TRBV21-1 and TRBJ2-3; the table gives TRBD2 as D, unverified against the DNA. TRBV21-1 is flagged as a pseudogene. What was sequenced was naive CD4+ T cells sorted from blood. As to subset: CD45RA+ positively selected. CDR3 DNA: TGTGCCAGCAGCAAAAAACGGGAGGGCCCCCAAGATACGCAGTATTTT. Protein: CASSKKREGPQDTQYF.